This record covers a single TCR beta chain. Its antigen remains unidentified. This sample stems from a study of cytomegalovirus exposure and HLA in healthy donors. Study-level points and caveats: High sensitivity and specificity were reportedly achieved when the classifier diagnosed cytomegalovirus status. TCR beta V- and J-gene trimming was later associated with a missense DCLRE1C variant. Altogether, 150 to 200 TCR beta chains were recorded as cytomegalovirus-associated. Certain sequence variants were highly shared and formed a cluster, and this cluster was likely a sequencing artifact.

PCR was performed using 60 Vbeta and 13 Jbeta primers. Only in-frame clones appear in the TCRdb table, and some are missing; sequencing was by immunoSEQ multiplex PCR. The repertoire includes more than 140,000 clones, around 79% of them detected once, and about 5.2% sits in the top ten. V lost 4 bases to trimming and J lost 2 bases, with 9 bases between them. The germline gives CDR1 MNHEY, CDR2 SMNVEV (reference sequence). This CDR3 has 13 residues. The TCR comes from a man younger than 40 in good health and CMV-seropositive. The source material was PBMCs. The V and J genes are TRBV27 and TRBJ2-7; weak D call: TRBD2 (6 bases). The CDR3 coding sequence is TGTGCCAGCAGTTGGCGGGGAACCTACGAGCAGTACTTC. Its translation: CASSWRGTYEQYF.